The 7 T cell receptor beta chains below come from one sample, sequenced in a study of T-cell memory formation after mild COVID-19. TCRdb reprocessed the 5' RACE reads via MiXCR and lists one record per CDR3 protein. The repertoire holds some 290,000 distinct CDR3 sequences, with 15% to 20% as singletons. The source material was PBMCs or a T cell subset sorted from them (not recorded which). These receptors were obtained from a man in his late teens or twenties who had mild COVID-19 (a few samples of this study predate the infection). Cell type and time point are not known.

Here the CDR3 reads CASSAETPGQGSGELFF. CDR3 DNA: TGTGCCAGCAGCGCAGAGACGCCGGGACAGGGGTCCGGGGAGCTGTTTTTT. The chain links TRBV9 to TRBJ2-2; 10 bases align to TRBD1. Germline CDR1 SGDLS, CDR2 YYNGEE. Trimming cost V 3 bases and J 6 bases; bases outside gene matches: 11. This CDR3 has 17 amino acids.

This clonotype was seen repeatedly, ten times or more. The genes are TRBV5-1 and TRBJ2-3; D may be TRBD2 (5 bases). Germline V lookup: CDR1 SGHRS, CDR2 YFSETQ. V was pared by 5 bases and J by 4 bases, with 11 bases between. The CDR3 is made up of 13 amino acids. For the CDR3, the DNA is TGCGCCAGCAGGGGTACGGAGGCAGATACGCAGTATTTT. Amino acid sequence: CASRGTEADTQYF.

The rearrangement uses TRBV20-1 and TRBJ1-2, with D perhaps TRBD1 (5 bases). The germline V and J ends were trimmed by 5 bases and 6 bases, with 13 bases remaining between them. In germline, CDR1 is DFQATT, CDR2 SNEGSKA (reference sequence). The CDR3 sequence is 12 residues long. The chain's CDR3 is CSAGGHTNGYTF. CDR3 sequence (DNA): TGCAGTGCTGGCGGACATACAAATGGCTACACCTTC.

This clonotype was found a few times. The chain couples TRBV20-1 to TRBJ2-1; D possibly corresponds to TRBD2 (6 bases). Germline CDR1 is DFQATT and CDR2 is SNEGSKA (reference sequence). The CDR3 runs to 17 residues. Trimming shortened V by 3 bases and J by 0 bases, and 18 bases separated the two germline ends. CDR3 in amino acids: CSASGGIRVRSYNEQFF. The DNA of the CDR3 is TGCAGTGCTAGTGGGGGGATCCGGGTTCGCTCCTACAATGAGCAGTTCTTC.

The sample holds a few counts of this clonotype. The chain couples TRBV2 to TRBJ1-3; TRBD1 matches at 12 bases. Germline loops: CDR1 SNHLY, CDR2 FYNNEI. V dropped 4 bases and J dropped 3; count of bases not matched to a gene: 1. The CDR3 runs 15 residues. The chain's CDR3 is CASSGDRGLGNTIYF. CDR3 DNA sequence: TGTGCCAGCAGTGGGGACAGGGGGCTTGGAAACACCATATATTTT.

The chain has TRBV7-3 and TRBJ2-5, with 8 bases fitting TRBD2. Germline CDR1 is SGHTA and CDR2 is FQGTGA. After removal of 2 bases from V and 2 bases from J, the junction contained 4 bases not matched to a gene. CDR3 length equals 15 residues. The CDR3, as DNA: TGTGCCAGCAGCTTAGCGGGGGGTTGGCAAGAGACCCAGTACTTC. It codes for CASSLAGGWQETQYF.

This clonotype was observed a few times. The J gene is TRBJ1-4, the V gene TRBV6-2 or TRBV6-3, with no clear D. Looked up from germline, CDR1 is MNHEY and CDR2 is SVGEGT. The CDR3 length is 16 residues. Trimming took off 2 bases at V and 3 bases at J, with 13 bases between the two ends. CDR3 DNA sequence: TGTGCCAGCAGTTACGGGTCGACGGGCTCTAATGAAAAACTGTTTTTT. It encodes CASSYGSTGSNEKLFF.